This T cell receptor beta chain was identified during a study of CD8+ T cells in alopecia areata. As to this clone: The antigen is undetermined.

Whole-study findings and limits: Normal skin's resident alphabeta T cells are sequenced alongside lesional scalp T cells. Higher clonality and more expanded CD8+ clones appeared in lesional than normal scalp. Unlike in mice, where it was clearer, TCR sharing across patients was less clear, possibly HLA-related.

The authors extracted RNA and reverse transcribed it into cDNA as the sequencing template. Assay used: immunoSEQ multiplex PCR; TCRdb lists only in-frame clones, some missing. The sample shows 98,000 or so clones, 45% to 70% of them seen only once. The CDR3 runs 14 residues. Germline lookup yields CDR1 LNHNV and CDR2 YYDKDF (reference sequence). Trimming removed 3 bases at V and 8 bases at J, with 13 bases between. V and J are TRBV15 and TRBJ1-4; possibly TRBD1 for D (6 bases). The sequenced sample was CD8+ T cells sorted from blood. The source is a human donor in good health. CDR3 residues: CATSSVQGSEKLFF. The CDR3 DNA reads TGTGCCACCAGCAGTGTCCAGGGGTCCGAAAAACTGTTTTTT. The full variable domain, completed using reference TRBV15 and TRBJ1-4, is DAMVIQNPRYQVTQFGKPVTLSCSQTLNHNVMYWYQQKSSQAPKLLFHYYDKDFNNEADTPDNFQSRRPNTSFCFLDIRSPGLGDTAMYLCATSSVQGSEKLFFGSGTQLSVL.